The 5 T cell receptor beta chains in this list originate from one sample, sequenced in a study of CXCR3-negative and CXCR3-positive naive CD8 T cells. The TRB cDNA libraries were prepared by 5' RACE with UMI labels. TCRdb reanalyzed the 5' RACE reads and collapses them to one entry per CDR3 protein, without DNA. The repertoire table contains 100,000 to 150,000 distinct CDR3 sequences. The sequencing sample was made of naive CXCR3- CD8+ T cells from blood. Subset denoted: CD45RO-CCR7+CD27+CD95- naive CD8+ T cells lacking CXCR3 (TNR3-). The source of these receptors is a human donor in good health. Some clones in this sample may be carry-over from other donors' samples.

V gene TRBV7-9 combines with J gene TRBJ1-4; TCRdb's D call, TRBD1, is unchecked because there is no DNA. In germline, CDR1 is SEHNR, CDR2 FQNEAQ (reference sequence). CDR3 length: 17 residues. The CDR3 loop is CASSGRPTREVEEKLFF. The variable domain in full, completed from reference TRBV7-9 and TRBJ1-4, reads DTGVSQNPRHKITKRGQNVTFRCDPISEHNRLYWYRQTLGQGPEFLTYFQNEAQLEKSRLLSDRFSAERPKGSFSTLEIQRTEQGDSAMYLCASSGRPTREVEEKLFFGSGTQLSVL.

The chain combines TRBV10-3 with TRBJ2-1; TCRdb reports TRBD2, a call that lacks DNA to check it against. CDR1 is ENHRY and CDR2 is SYGVKD in the germline V gene. CDR3 length: 14 amino acids. The CDR3 is CAINEREGVDEQFF.

The chain uses TRBV7-7 and TRBJ1-4. The germline gives CDR1 SSHAT, CDR2 FNYEAQ (reference sequence). The CDR3 contains 13 residues. The CDR3 is CASSSAFGEKLFF. The whole variable domain, remainder taken from reference TRBV7-7 and TRBJ1-4, is GAGVSQSPRYKVTKRGQDVTLRCDPISSHATLYWYQQALGQGPEFLTYFNYEAQPDKSGLPSDRFSAERPEGSISTLTIQRTEQRDSAMYRCASSSAFGEKLFFGSGTQLSVL.

The chain joins TRBV29-1 to TRBJ1-5; TCRdb proposes TRBD1, but this gene call is untestable without DNA. The CDR3 loop spans 15 amino acids. CDR1 and CDR2 (germline): SQVTM, ANQGSEA. The CDR3 reads CSVVVGTGDYQPQHF.

V usage is TRBV19 and J usage is TRBJ2-1; TCRdb gives TRBD1 as the D gene, but with no DNA this cannot be confirmed. This CDR3 is built from 13 residues. In germline, CDR1 is LNHDA, CDR2 SQIVND (reference sequence). CDR3 sequence reads: CASRDSPYNEQFF.